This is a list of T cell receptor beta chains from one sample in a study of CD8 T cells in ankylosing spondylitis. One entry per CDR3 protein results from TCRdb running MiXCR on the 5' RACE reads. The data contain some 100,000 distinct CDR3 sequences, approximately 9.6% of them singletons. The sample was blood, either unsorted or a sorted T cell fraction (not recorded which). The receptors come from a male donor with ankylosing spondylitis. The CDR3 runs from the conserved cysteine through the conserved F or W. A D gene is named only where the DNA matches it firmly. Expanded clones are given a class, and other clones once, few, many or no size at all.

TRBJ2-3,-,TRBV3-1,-,TGTGCCAGCAGCCAAGATTGGCAGAGGGGAGATACGCAGTATTTT,CASSQDWQRGDTQYF
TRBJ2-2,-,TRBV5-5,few,TGTGCCAGCAGCTTGGCCCACAGATCGAACACCGGGGAGCTGTTTTTT,CASSLAHRSNTGELFF
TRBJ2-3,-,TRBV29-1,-,TGCAGCGTTGGAAGGGGGGGTAGCACAGATACGCAGTATTTT,CSVGRGGSTDTQYF
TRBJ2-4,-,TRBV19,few,TGTGCCAGTAGTACTGGACCTACGTTAGCCAAAAACATTCAGTACTTC,CASSTGPTLAKNIQYF
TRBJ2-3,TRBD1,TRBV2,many,TGTGCCAGCAGCCGGACAGGGGGAAGCACAGATACGCAGTATTTT,CASSRTGGSTDTQYF
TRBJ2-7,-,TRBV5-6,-,TGTGCCAGCAGCTCCAGCAGGATAACCTACGAGCAGTACTTC,CASSSSRITYEQYF
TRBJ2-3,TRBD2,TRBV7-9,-,TGTGCCAGCAGCTGGCCACTAGCGGGAGAAGATACGCAGTATTTT,CASSWPLAGEDTQYF
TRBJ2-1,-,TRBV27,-,TGTGCCAGCGCTGACGGGGGCTTAGCCAATGAGCAGTTCTTC,CASADGGLANEQFF
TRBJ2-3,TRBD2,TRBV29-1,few,TGCAGCGGCAAAGCCGTTGGGACTAGCGGGAGTGAATATACGCAGTATTTT,CSGKAVGTSGSEYTQYF
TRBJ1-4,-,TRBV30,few,TGTGCCTGGAGTGAAGCTCCAACTAATGAAAAACTGTTTTTT,CAWSEAPTNEKLFF
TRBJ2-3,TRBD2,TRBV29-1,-,TGCAGCGTTGAAGATAGCCGGCGGGCTAGCGGGAGGGGGGGCACAGATACGCAGTATTTT,CSVEDSRRASGRGGTDTQYF
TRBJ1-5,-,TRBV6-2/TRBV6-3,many,TGTGCCAGCAGCCAAACAGGGAACTGGCAGCCCCAGCATTTT,CASSQTGNWQPQHF
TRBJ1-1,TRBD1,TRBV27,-,TGTGCCAGCAGAATTTCCCAGGGGGCGGGGGTCACTGAAGCTTTCTTT,CASRISQGAGVTEAFF
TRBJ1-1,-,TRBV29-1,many,TGCAGCGGTAGGTCAGGGATGCACACTGAAGCTTTCTTT,CSGRSGMHTEAFF
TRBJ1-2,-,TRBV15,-,TGTGCCACCAGCAGAGATCGGGACACCTATCCTAACTATGGCTACACCTTC,CATSRDRDTYPNYGYTF
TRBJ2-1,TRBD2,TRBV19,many,TGTGCCAGTAGTACCCAGGGGGTTCCGGGACTAGCGGGAGACGAGCAGTTCTTC,CASSTQGVPGLAGDEQFF
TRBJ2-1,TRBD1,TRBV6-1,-,TGTGCCAGCAGCTCGGGACAGGGGGCCGATGAGCAGTTCTTC,CASSSGQGADEQFF
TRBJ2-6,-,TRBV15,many,TGTGCCACCAACGTCCTGACTTTC,CATNVLTF
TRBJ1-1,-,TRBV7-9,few,TGTGCCAGCAGCTTAGGGGAGGGGGGAGCTTTCTTT,CASSLGEGGAFF
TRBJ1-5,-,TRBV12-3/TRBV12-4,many,TGTGCCAGCAGTTTAGCCGGATATAGCAATCAGCCCCAGCATTTT,CASSLAGYSNQPQHF
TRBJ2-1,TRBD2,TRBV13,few,TGTGCCAGCACTCTGGCGGGGGACTCCTACAATGAGCAGTTCTTC,CASTLAGDSYNEQFF
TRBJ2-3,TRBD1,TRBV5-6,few,TGTGCCAGCAGCTTGGAATTGGGACAGGGTCTGGATACGCAGTATTTT,CASSLELGQGLDTQYF
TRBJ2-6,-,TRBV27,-,TGTGCCAGCAGTTTCTTCTCTGGGGCCAACGTCCTGACTTTC,CASSFFSGANVLTF
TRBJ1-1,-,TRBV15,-,TGTGCCACCAGCAGAGTACTGTCGGGAGTTAGCACTGAAGCTTTCTTT,CATSRVLSGVSTEAFF
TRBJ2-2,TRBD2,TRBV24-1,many,TGTGCCACCAGTGATCTAGCGGGAAGAACCGGGGAGCTGTTTTTT,CATSDLAGRTGELFF
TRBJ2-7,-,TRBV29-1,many,TGCAGCGTCAAGGGGGGAGAAACCTACGAGCAGTACTTC,CSVKGGETYEQYF
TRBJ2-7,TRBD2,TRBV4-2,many,TGTGCCAGCAGCGCCGGGGGGTACGAGCAGTACTTC,CASSAGGYEQYF
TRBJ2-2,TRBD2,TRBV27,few,TGTGCCAGCAGTTCCGGGACTAGCGGGACGGGGGAGCTGTTTTTT,CASSSGTSGTGELFF
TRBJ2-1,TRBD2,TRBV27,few,TGTGCCAGCACCTCTTTAGCGGGATCTCACAATGAGCAGTTCTTC,CASTSLAGSHNEQFF
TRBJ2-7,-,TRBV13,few,TGTGCCAGCAGCCGTCAGGGGTACGAGCAGTACTTC,CASSRQGYEQYF
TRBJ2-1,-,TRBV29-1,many,TGCAGCGTTGAAGATCAAGATAGGAGCTCCTACAATGAGCAGTTCTTC,CSVEDQDRSSYNEQFF
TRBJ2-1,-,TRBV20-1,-,TGCAGTGCTCTTACTCTACCTGGGTCCTACAATGAGCAGTTCTTC,CSALTLPGSYNEQFF
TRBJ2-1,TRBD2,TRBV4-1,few,TGCGCCAGCAGCCAAGATTGGGCTAGCGGGAGTAGGAATGAGCAGTTCTTC,CASSQDWASGSRNEQFF
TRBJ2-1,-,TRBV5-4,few,TGTGCCAGCAGCTTGGAGGGGGAGCAGTTCTTC,CASSLEGEQFF
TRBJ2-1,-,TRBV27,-,TGTGCCAGCAGAACAGGGACCTACAATGAGCAGTTCTTC,CASRTGTYNEQFF
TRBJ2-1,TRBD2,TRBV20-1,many,TGCAGTGCTAGAGAACCGGGACTACAGTACAATGAGCAGTTCTTC,CSAREPGLQYNEQFF
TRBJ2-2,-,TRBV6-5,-,TGTGCCAGCAGTTACTCGGAGGGAATCGGCACCGGGGAGCTGTTTTTT,CASSYSEGIGTGELFF
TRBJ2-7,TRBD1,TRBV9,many,TGTGCCAGCAGCGTAGCTACGGGACAGGGGTACGAGCAGTACTTC,CASSVATGQGYEQYF
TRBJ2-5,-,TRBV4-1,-,TGCGCCAGCAGAGGACGCGACCAAGAGACCCAGTACTTC,CASRGRDQETQYF
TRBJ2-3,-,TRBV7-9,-,TGTGCCAGCAGCTTAGGACGGACTTTACCAGGGGATACGCAGTATTTT,CASSLGRTLPGDTQYF